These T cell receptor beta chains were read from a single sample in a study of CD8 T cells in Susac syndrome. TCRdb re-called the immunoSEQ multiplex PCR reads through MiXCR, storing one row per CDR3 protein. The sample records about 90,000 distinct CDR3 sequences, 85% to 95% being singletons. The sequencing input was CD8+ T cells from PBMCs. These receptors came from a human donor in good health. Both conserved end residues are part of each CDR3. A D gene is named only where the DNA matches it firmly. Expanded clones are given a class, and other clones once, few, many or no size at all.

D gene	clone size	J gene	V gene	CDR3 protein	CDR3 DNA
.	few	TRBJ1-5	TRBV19	CASSFPSNQPQHF	TGTGCCAGTAGCTTCCCTAGCAATCAGCCCCAGCATTTT
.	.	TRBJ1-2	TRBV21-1	CAIGRYPYAF	TGTGCCATAGGCAGGTATCCGTACGCCTTC
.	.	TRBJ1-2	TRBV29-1	CSVGDGPYGYTF	TGCAGCGTTGGGGACGGCCCCTATGGCTACACCTTC
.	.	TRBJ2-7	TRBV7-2	CASSPEDFYEQYF	TGTGCCAGCAGCCCCGAGGACTTCTACGAGCAGTACTTC
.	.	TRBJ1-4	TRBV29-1	CSVRGNEKLFF	TGCAGCGTTAGGGGTAATGAAAAACTGTTTTTT
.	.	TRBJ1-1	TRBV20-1	CSARDPGADSEAFF	TGCAGTGCTAGAGATCCGGGGGCGGATTCTGAAGCTTTCTTT
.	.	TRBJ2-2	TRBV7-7	CASSLGDPNTGELFF	TGTGCCAGCAGCTTAGGAGATCCGAACACCGGGGAGCTGTTTTTT
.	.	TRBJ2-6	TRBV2	CAPGGSRSGANVLTF	TGTGCCCCTGGGGGCAGCCGCTCTGGGGCCAACGTCCTGACTTTC
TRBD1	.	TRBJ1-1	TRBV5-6	CASRLAGGGITEAFF	TGTGCCAGCAGATTAGCCGGAGGGGGCATCACTGAAGCTTTCTTT
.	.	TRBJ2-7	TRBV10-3	CAISDPGLVGYEQYF	TGTGCCATCAGTGACCCGGGGCTAGTGGGCTACGAGCAGTACTTC
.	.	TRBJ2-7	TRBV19	CASSIAGPEGQYF	TGTGCCAGTAGTATAGCTGGTCCAGAAGGGCAGTACTTC
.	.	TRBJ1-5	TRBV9	CASSVGGVNQPQHF	TGTGCCAGCAGCGTGGGGGGGGTCAATCAGCCCCAGCATTTT
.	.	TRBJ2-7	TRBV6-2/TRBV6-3	CASSLPAGYAEQYF	TGTGCCAGCAGTCTTCCAGCCGGATACGCGGAGCAGTACTTC
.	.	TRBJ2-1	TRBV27	CASSLGRHNEQFF	TGTGCCAGCAGTCTGGGACGGCACAATGAGCAGTTCTTC
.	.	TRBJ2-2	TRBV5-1	CASSLGQPIDSNTGELFF	TGCGCCAGCAGCCTCGGACAGCCTATTGATTCGAACACCGGGGAGCTGTTTTTT
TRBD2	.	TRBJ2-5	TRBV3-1	CASSPEAGGQETQYF	TGTGCCAGCAGCCCCGAGGCGGGAGGGCAAGAGACCCAGTACTTC
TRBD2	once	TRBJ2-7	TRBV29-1	CSVEGLAGDHEQYF	TGCAGCGTTGAAGGACTAGCGGGGGACCACGAGCAGTACTTC
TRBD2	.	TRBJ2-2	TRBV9	CASSVDPSGGRNTGELFF	TGTGCCAGCAGCGTAGATCCTAGCGGGGGCCGAAACACCGGGGAGCTGTTTTTT
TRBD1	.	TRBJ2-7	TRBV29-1	CSVPGQGTYEQYF	TGCAGCGTTCCGGGACAGGGGACCTACGAGCAGTACTTC
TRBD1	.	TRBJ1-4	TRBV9	CASTPGGYLANEKLFF	TGTGCCAGCACCCCAGGGGGCTACTTGGCTAATGAAAAACTGTTTTTT
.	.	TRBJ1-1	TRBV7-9	CASSFIENTEAFF	TGTGCCAGCAGCTTCATAGAGAACACTGAAGCTTTCTTT
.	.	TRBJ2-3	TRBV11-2	CASSLRRLSTDTQYF	TGTGCCAGCAGCTTAAGGCGGTTAAGCACAGATACGCAGTATTTT
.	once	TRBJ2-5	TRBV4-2	CASGGKRETQYF	TGTGCCAGCGGGGGTAAACGAGAGACCCAGTACTTC
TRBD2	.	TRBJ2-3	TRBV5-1	CASSLVAGGLTDTQYF	TGCGCCAGCAGCTTGGTAGCGGGGGGTCTCACAGATACGCAGTATTTT
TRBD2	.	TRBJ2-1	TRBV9	CASSFGTSGGIYNEQFF	TGTGCCAGCAGCTTCGGGACTAGCGGGGGGATCTACAATGAGCAGTTCTTC
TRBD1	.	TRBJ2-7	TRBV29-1	CSVGGTVPSYEQYF	TGCAGCGTTGGAGGGACAGTGCCCTCCTACGAGCAGTACTTC
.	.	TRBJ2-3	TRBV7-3	CASSFVGGSDTQYF	TGTGCCAGCAGCTTCGTCGGGGGCTCAGATACGCAGTATTTT
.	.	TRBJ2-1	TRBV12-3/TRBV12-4	CASSSDDNEQFF	TGTGCCAGCAGTTCGGACGACAATGAGCAGTTCTTC
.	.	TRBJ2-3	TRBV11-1	CASSFYREGSTDTQYF	TGTGCCAGCAGCTTTTACAGGGAAGGAAGCACAGATACGCAGTATTTT
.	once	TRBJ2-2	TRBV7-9	CASWLEAELFF	TGTGCCAGCTGGCTGGAGGCGGAGCTGTTTTTT
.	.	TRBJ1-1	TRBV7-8	CASSLGGRTEAFF	TGTGCCAGCAGCTTAGGGGGTCGCACTGAAGCTTTCTTT
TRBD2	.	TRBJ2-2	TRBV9	CASSVVGSPSGGRTGELFF	TGTGCCAGCAGCGTAGTGGGAAGTCCAAGCGGGGGACGGACCGGGGAGCTGTTTTTT
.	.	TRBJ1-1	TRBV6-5	CASSYRGGLNTEAFF	TGTGCCAGCAGTTACCGGGGGGGACTGAACACTGAAGCTTTCTTT
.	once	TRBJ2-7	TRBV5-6	CASSLGTGRLYEQYF	TGTGCCAGCAGCTTGGGTACAGGGAGACTCTACGAGCAGTACTTC
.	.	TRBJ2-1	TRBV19	CASRMAGAYNEQFF	TGTGCCAGTAGGATGGCTGGGGCCTACAATGAGCAGTTCTTC
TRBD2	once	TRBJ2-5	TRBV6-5	CASSFQGLAGGPETQYF	TGTGCCAGCAGTTTCCAGGGACTAGCGGGGGGGCCAGAGACCCAGTACTTC
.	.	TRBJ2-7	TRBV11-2	CASSGGGDEQYF	TGTGCCAGCAGCGGAGGGGGCGACGAGCAGTACTTC
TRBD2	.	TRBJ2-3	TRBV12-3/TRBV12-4	CASSLASGGVSLTTDTQYF	TGTGCCAGCAGCCTTGCTAGCGGGGGGGTATCCCTCACCACAGATACGCAGTATTTT